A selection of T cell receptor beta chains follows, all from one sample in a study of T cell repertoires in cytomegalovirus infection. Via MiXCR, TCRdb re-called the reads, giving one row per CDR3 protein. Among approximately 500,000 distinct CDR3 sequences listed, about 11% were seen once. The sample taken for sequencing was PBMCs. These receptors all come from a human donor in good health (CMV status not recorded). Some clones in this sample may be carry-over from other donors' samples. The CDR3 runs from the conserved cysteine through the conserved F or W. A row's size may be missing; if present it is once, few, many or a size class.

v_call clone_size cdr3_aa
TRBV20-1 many CSAIDHQGDYNEQFF
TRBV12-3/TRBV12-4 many CASSPYARDEKLFF
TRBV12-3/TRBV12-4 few CASSASLDTQYF
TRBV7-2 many CASSAFRGQIYEQYF
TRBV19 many CASRDVGLTYNEQFF
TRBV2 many CASSEVLMSANEKLFF
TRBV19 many CASKDRTNYGYTF
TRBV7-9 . CASSLNRDLDYGYTF
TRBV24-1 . CATSDFPLGTPRSGELFF
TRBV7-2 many CASSFDWEGYNEQFF
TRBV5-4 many CASRPTGIVTQYF
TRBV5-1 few CASSSLRGSSYEQYF
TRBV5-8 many CASRPNWDRGADGYTF
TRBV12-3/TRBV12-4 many CASSLTGSVGELFF
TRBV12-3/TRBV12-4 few CASSLEGHQSSYEQYF
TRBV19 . CASSIAPNQPQHF
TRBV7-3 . CASSFGQFNEQHF
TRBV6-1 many CASSSGQNNEKLFF
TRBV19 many CASSISLERNEQYF
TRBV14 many CASSQGDYGYTF
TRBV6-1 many CASSANRYGQPQHF
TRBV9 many CASSEGRHTEAFF
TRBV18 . CASSPRQGNEKLFF
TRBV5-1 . CASQGDRLSGNTIYF
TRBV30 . CACSGLSENEQFF
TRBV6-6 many CASSYTNRASNQPQHF
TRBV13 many CASSLNEGGYNEQFF
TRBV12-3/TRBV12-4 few CASSQGQGALEQYF
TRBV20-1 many CSARDPGTNYGYTF
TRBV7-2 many CASSLDRSRGIQYF
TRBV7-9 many CASSQQGTDNQPQHF
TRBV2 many CASSENPYRGRNNEQFF
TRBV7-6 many CASSLAGGRTDTQYF
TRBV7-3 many CASSLGRQRYNEQFF
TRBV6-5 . CASSPDRDGRNEQFF
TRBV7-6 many CASSFNPGAYNEQFF
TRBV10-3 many CATSDGENTEAFF
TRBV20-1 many CGATSGRSYNEQFF
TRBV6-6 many CASTQGGAGDEKLFF
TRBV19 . CASSEQFGEQFF